This T cell receptor (beta chain) was identified in a study of CXCR3-negative and CXCR3-positive naive CD8 T cells. A remark on this clonotype: Its antigen is unidentified.

This CDR3 spans 18 amino acids. The method, 5' RACE with UMI labels, was used to prepare the TRB cDNA libraries. From the 5' RACE reads, TCRdb lists one entry per CDR3 protein and no DNA. The sample has about 89,000 distinct CDR3 sequences. Study outcomes and limitations: Naive cells with CXCR3 showed TRB CDR3s that were more hydrophobic than those in CXCR3-negative naive cells. Naive subsets were similarly diverse, while memory CD8+ repertoires were much less diverse.

Sequences were obtained from naive CXCR3+ CD8+ T cells from blood. Specified subset: CD45RO-CCR7+CD27+CD95- naive CD8+ T cells expressing CXCR3 (TNR3+). This chain joins TRBV12-3 or TRBV12-4 and TRBJ2-5; lacking DNA, the TRBD2 call made by TCRdb goes unchecked. This TCR came from a human donor in good health. Some clones in this sample may be carry-over from other donors' samples. The CDR3 sequence is CASSLRLAGGRRLETQYF.